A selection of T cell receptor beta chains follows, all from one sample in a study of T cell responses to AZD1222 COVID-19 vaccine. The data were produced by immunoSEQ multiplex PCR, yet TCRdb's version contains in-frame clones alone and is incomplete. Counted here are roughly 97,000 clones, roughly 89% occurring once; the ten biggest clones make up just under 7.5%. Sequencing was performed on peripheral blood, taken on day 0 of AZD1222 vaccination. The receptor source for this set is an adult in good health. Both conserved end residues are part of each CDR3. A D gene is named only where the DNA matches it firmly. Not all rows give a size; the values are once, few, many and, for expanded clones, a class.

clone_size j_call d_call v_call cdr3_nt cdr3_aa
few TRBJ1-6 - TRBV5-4 TGTGCCAGCAGCTTTCGGCAGGGAGGGTCACCCCTCCACTTT CASSFRQGGSPLHF
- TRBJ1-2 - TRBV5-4 TGTGCCAGCAGCTTGGCCGGGCGGGGGGCTAACTATGGCTACACCTTC CASSLAGRGANYGYTF
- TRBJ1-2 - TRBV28 TGTGCCAGCAGTATTTCGACAGGCCTTACCTATGGCTACACCTTC CASSISTGLTYGYTF
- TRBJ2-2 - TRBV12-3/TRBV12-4 TGTGCCAGCAGTTTTGGACAGACCGGGGAGCTGTTTTTT CASSFGQTGELFF
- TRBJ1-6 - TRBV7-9 TGTGCCAGCAGCACTAGGATCCCTACACCCCCAGGGGTTTCACCCCTCCACTTT CASSTRIPTPPGVSPLHF
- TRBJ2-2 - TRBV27 TGTGCCAGCAGTAAGTCCCTCGGGACCCAGAACACCGGGGAGCTGTTTTTT CASSKSLGTQNTGELFF
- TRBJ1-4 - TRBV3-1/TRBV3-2 TGTGCCAGCAGCTCTGGACAGAATGAAAAACTGTTTTTT CASSSGQNEKLFF
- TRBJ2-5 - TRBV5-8 TGTGCCAGCAGCTTTCGGGACGGGGGAAGGATAACCCAGTACTTC CASSFRDGGRITQYF
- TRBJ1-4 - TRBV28 TGTGCCAGCCGCAGGTATGAAAAACTGTTTTTT CASRRYEKLFF
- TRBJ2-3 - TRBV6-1 TGTGCCAGCAGTGAAGAAATACGCGGGACTTGGACAGATACGCAGTATTTT CASSEEIRGTWTDTQYF
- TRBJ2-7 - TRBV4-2 TGTGCCAGCAGCCGAGTGGGGGGAACCGTCTCCTACGAGCAGTACTTC CASSRVGGTVSYEQYF
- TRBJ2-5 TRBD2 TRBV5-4 TGTGCCAGCAGCCCCGGGGGGGAGACCCAGTACTTC CASSPGGETQYF
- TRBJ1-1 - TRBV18 TGTGCCAGCTCACGCGGGGTAGGCACTGAAGCTTTCTTT CASSRGVGTEAFF
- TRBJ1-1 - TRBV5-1 TGCGCCAGCAGCCCAGGGGAGAACACTGAAGCTTTCTTT CASSPGENTEAFF
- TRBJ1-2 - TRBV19 TGTGCCAGTAGTATACAGGGGCCAGGACCTGGCTACACCTTC CASSIQGPGPGYTF
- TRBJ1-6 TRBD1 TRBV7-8 TGTGCCAGCAGCGACCCACAGGGGGACTACTATAATTCACCCCTCCACTTT CASSDPQGDYYNSPLHF
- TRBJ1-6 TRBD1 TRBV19 TGTGCCAGCCAACCGGGACAGAGCTCCTATAATTCACCCCTCCACTTT CASQPGQSSYNSPLHF
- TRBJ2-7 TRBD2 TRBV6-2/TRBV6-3 TGTGCCAGCAGTTTGCGAGCGGGAGGGCCCCACGAGCAGTACTTC CASSLRAGGPHEQYF
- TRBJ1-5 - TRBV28 TGTGCCAGCACCAAACCCGGGTTTCAGCCCCAGCATTTT CASTKPGFQPQHF
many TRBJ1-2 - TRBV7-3 TGTGCCAGCAGCTTATGGGGAGGGCATGGCTACACCTTC CASSLWGGHGYTF
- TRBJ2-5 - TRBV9 TGTGCCAGCAGCGGACCACCAAGACACAAAGAGACCCAGTACTTC CASSGPPRHKETQYF
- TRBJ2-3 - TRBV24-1 TGTGCCACCAGTGATGCGGGACAGAGCACAGATACGCAGTATTTT CATSDAGQSTDTQYF
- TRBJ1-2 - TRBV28 TGTGCCAGCAGTTTGCAGGATAACTATGGCTACACCTTC CASSLQDNYGYTF
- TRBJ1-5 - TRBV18 TGTGCCAGCTCAGAAGAGAATAATCAGCCCCAGCATTTT CASSEENNQPQHF
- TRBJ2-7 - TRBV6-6 TGTGCCAGCAGTTACTCGAAGGAAAGCTCCTACGAGCAGTACTTC CASSYSKESSYEQYF
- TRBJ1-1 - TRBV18 TGTGCCAGCTCACCAGCAACGGGGGCAAAGGGGAACACTGAAGCTTTCTTT CASSPATGAKGNTEAFF
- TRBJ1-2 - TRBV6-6 TGTGCCAGCAGTCTTACGTTAGAAGCTAACTATGGCTACACCTTC CASSLTLEANYGYTF
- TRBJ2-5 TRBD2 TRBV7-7 TGTGCCAGCAGCTTACAGCGGGGGAGCCAAGAGACCCAGTACTTC CASSLQRGSQETQYF
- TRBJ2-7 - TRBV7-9 TGTGCCAGCGCCCCCGCCGGCAGGTCCTACGAGCAGTACTTC CASAPAGRSYEQYF
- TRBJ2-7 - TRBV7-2 TGTGCCAGCAGCTACCACAGGGGAGGCAGCTACGAGCAGTACTTC CASSYHRGGSYEQYF
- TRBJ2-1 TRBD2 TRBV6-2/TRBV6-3 TGTGCCAGCAGTTACCCACCCCGCGGGGGGGCAGGGAATGAGCAGTTCTTC CASSYPPRGGAGNEQFF
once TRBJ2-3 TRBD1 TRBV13 TGTGCCAGCAGCTTCAAAGGACAGGGGGCGCTCCCAGATACGCAGTATTTT CASSFKGQGALPDTQYF
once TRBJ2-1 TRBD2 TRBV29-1 TGCAGCGTTGTGGCCAGGGGACTAGCGGTCGACAATGAGCAGTTCTTC CSVVARGLAVDNEQFF
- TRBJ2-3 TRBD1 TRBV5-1 TGCGCCAGCAGCTCGGGCCTCGGACAGGGGGCAGATACGCAGTATTTT CASSSGLGQGADTQYF
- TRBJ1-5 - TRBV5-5 TGTGCCAGCAGCTTGGACGTTGATAGCAATCAGCCCCAGCATTTT CASSLDVDSNQPQHF
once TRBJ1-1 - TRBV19 TGTGCCAGTAGTATTCGGGGGAACACTGAAGCTTTCTTT CASSIRGNTEAFF
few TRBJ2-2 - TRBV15 TGTGCCACCAGCAGAGTGATGGGCAGCTCGGGCGGGGAGCTGTTTTTT CATSRVMGSSGGELFF
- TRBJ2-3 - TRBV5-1 TGCGCCAGCAGCCCGGACGGACTCATGACAGATACGCAGTATTTT CASSPDGLMTDTQYF
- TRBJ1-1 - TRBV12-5 TGTGCTAGTGGTTCAGAGGGGTTCACTGAAGCTTTCTTT CASGSEGFTEAFF